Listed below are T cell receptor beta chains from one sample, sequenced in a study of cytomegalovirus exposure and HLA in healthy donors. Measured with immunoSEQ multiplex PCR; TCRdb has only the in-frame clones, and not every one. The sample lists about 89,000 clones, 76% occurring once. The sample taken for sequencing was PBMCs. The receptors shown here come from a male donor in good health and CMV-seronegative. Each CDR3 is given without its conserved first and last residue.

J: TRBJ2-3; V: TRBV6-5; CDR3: ASSRTGASTDTQY
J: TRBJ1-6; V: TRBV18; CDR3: ASSPWSSNSPLH
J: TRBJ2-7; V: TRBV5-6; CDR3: ASSAGLSSYEQY
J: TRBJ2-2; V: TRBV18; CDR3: ASSPRTGYTGELF
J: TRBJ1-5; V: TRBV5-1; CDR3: ASSLNWTGETKISNQPQH
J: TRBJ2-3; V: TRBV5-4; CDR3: ASSLQKVGRGRDTQY
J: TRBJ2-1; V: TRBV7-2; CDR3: ASSSQWSSYNEQF
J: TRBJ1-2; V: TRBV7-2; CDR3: ASSLSQGSIFNYGYT
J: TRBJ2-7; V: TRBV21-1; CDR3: ASSKELAGDEQY
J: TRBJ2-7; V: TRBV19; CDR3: ASSMKLAGPYEQY
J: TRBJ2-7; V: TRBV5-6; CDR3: ASSLAFTVLAGKPPD
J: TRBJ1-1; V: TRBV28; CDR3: ASSLLWTSGNTEAF
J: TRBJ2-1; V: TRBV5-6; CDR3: ASSRRTSSLSNEQF
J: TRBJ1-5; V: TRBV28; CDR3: ASSLRTGGRNQPQH
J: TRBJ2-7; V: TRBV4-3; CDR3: ASSQVTGGSPGEQY
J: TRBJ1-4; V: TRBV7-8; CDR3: ASSSRTREYEELF
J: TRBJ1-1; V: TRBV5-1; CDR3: ASSQGDRGLAEAF
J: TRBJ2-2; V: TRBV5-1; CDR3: ASSLDRGATGELF
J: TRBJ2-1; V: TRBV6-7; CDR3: ASRRAGEGGQF
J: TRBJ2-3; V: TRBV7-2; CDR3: ASSLEARGTSTDTQY
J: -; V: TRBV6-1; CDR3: ASSEGGGGAYEQY
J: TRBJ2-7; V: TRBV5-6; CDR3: ASSPRTKAGEQY
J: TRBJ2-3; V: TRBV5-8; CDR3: ASRKNPGPDTQY
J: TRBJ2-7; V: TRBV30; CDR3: AWSVRSQGRDEQY
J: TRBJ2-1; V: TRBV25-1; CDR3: ASSPSGTGNPNEQF
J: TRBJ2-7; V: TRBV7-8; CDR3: ASSFGQGAGEQY
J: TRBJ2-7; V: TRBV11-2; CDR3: ASSLVATSSYEQY
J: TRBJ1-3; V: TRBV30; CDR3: AWGGQGRPGDTTY
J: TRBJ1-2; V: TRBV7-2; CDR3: ASSFEENYGYT
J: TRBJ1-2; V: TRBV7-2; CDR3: ASSSPRDGYT
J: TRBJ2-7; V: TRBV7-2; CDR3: ASTGVGTGGEQY
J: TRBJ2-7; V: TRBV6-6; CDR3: ASSNTQGQGGVEQY
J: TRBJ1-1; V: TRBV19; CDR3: ASSIQGVLTEAF
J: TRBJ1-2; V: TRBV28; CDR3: ASSTPPQGQGNPNYGYT
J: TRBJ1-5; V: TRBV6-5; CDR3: ASSTGGGQPQH
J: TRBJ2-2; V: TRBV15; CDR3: ATSRNGGELF
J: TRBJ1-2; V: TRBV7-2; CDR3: ASSLTGHYGYT
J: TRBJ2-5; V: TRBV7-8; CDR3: ASSRSGQETQY
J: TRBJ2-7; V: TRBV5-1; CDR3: ASSLAGTGDSYEQY
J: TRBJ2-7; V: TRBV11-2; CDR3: ASIMYPLGQGNEQY
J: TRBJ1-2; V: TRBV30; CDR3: AWSIINTGRGGYT
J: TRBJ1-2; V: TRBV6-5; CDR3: ASSYYRISYNYGYT
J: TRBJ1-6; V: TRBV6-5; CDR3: ASSYVPPGLNSPLH
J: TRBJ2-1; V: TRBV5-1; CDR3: ASSSTGTVYNEQF
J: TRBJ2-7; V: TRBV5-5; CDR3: ASSLLGGIYEQY
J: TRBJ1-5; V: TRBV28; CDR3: ASSFQDFHSNQPQH
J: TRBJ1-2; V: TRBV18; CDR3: ASSLNRDGYT
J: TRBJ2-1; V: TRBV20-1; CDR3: VGGENEQF
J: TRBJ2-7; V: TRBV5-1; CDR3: ASSLSGSSYEQY
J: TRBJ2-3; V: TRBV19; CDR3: ASSSQSSTDTQY
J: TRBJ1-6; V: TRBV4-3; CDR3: ASSHPNTGTYNSPLH
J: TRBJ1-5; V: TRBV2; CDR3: ASSRESSNQPQH
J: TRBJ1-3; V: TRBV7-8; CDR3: ASSPTAPSGNTIY
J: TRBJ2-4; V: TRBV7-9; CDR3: ASSFLRTDKNIQY
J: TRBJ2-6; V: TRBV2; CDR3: ASRRDRLNSGANVLT